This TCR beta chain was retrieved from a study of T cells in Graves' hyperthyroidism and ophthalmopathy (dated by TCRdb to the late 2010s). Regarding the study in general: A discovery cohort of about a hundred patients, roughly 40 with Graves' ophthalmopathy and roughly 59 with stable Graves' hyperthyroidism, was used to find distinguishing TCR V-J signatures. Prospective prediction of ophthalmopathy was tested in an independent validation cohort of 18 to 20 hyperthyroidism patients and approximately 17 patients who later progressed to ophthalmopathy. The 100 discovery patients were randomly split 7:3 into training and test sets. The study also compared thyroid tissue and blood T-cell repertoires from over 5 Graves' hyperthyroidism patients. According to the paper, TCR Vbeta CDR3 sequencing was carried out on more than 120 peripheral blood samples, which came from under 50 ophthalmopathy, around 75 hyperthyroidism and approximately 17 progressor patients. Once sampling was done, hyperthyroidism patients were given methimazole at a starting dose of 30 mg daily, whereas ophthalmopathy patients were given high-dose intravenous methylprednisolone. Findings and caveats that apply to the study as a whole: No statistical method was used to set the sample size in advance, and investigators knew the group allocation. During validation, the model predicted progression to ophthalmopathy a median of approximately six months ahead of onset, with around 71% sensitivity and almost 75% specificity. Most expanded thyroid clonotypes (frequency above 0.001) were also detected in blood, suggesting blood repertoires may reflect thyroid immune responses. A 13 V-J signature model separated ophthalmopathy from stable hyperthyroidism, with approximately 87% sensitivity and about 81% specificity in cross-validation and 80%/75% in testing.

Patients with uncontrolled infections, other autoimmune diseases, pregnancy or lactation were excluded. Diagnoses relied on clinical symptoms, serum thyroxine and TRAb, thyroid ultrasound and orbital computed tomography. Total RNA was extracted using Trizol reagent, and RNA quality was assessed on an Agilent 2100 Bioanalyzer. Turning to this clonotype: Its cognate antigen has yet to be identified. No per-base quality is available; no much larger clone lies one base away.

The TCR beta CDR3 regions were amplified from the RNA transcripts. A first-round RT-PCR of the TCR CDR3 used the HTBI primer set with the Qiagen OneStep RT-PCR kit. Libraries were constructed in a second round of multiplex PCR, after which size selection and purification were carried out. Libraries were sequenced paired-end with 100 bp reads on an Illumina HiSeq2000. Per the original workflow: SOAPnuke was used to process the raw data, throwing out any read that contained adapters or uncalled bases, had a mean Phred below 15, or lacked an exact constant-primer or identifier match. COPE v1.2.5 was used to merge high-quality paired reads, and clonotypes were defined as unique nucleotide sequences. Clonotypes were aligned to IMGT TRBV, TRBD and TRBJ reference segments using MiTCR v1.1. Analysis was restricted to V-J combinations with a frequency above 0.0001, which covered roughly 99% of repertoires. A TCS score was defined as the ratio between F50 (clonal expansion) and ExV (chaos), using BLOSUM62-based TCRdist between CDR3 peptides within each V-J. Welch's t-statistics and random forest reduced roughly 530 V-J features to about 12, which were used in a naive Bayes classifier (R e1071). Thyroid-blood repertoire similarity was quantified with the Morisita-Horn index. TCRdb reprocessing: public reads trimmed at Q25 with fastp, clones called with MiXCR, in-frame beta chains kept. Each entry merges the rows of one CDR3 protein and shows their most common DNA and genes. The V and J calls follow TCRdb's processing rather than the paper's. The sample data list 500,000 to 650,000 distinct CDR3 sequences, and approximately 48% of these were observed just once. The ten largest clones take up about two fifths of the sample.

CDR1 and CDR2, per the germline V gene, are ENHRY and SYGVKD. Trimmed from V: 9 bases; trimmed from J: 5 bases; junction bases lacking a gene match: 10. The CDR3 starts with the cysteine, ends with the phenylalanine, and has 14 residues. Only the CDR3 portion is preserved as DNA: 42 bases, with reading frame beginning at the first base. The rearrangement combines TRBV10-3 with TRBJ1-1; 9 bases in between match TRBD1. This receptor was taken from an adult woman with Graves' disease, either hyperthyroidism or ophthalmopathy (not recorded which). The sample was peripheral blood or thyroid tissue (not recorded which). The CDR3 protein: CAIRQGEGGTEAFF. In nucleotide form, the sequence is TGTGCCATTCGACAGGGGGAGGGAGGTACTGAAGCTTTCTTT.